These T cell receptor beta chains were read from a single sample in a study of T cell repertoires in cytomegalovirus infection. TCRdb reanalysed the reads using MiXCR and keeps one entry per CDR3 protein. This table has around 550,000 distinct CDR3 sequences, 26% appearing once. Sequences were obtained from PBMCs. All receptors derive from a human donor in good health (CMV status not recorded). Some clones in this sample may be carry-over from other donors' samples. The CDR3 runs from the conserved cysteine through the conserved F or W. Each record gives: J gene, D gene, clone size, CDR3 length, V gene, CDR3 DNA, CDR3 protein. D genes are given only for firm matches. Rows give clone size only sometimes, using once, few, many, or a class for an expanded clone.

>TRBJ2-6|-|-|14|TRBV6-5
TGTGCCAGCAGAACTAGGGGAGGGGCCAACGTCCTGACTTTC
CASRTRGGANVLTF
>TRBJ1-1|-|many|13|TRBV7-6
TGTGCCAGCAGCTGGAGGGGTGGCACTGAAGCTTTCTTT
CASSWRGGTEAFF
>TRBJ2-5|-|few|13|TRBV4-2
TGTGCCAGCAGTTATAACGGTGGGGAGACCCAGTACTTC
CASSYNGGETQYF
>TRBJ2-7|-|many|17|TRBV7-2
TGTGCCAGCAGCTTAGAAAGGGCCAGGAGAACTTCCTACGAGCAGTACTTC
CASSLERARRTSYEQYF
>TRBJ2-6|-|-|19|TRBV12-3/TRBV12-4
TGTGCCAGCAGCTTTTGGGATTGGACTCTCAACTCTGGGGCCAACGTCCTGACTTTC
CASSFWDWTLNSGANVLTF
>TRBJ2-7|TRBD1|-|15|TRBV27
TGTGCCAGCAGTTGGAACAGACAGGGTCCCTACGAGCAGTACTTC
CASSWNRQGPYEQYF
>TRBJ2-3|-|few|17|TRBV4-1
TGCGCCAGCAGCCACGGAATCGGTGGGCTACGCACAGATACGCAGTATTTT
CASSHGIGGLRTDTQYF
>TRBJ1-1|-|many|13|TRBV12-3/TRBV12-4
TGTGCCAGCAGTTTGAGGTGGAACACTGAAGCTTTCTTT
CASSLRWNTEAFF
>TRBJ2-1|-|-|12|TRBV10-3
TGTGCCATCAGCACTATTAGCAATGAGCAGTTCTTC
CAISTISNEQFF
>TRBJ2-3|TRBD2|-|16|TRBV5-1
TGCGCCAGCAGCCTTGGAGGGGCGGGAGTGGCAGATACGCAGTATTTT
CASSLGGAGVADTQYF
>TRBJ1-2|TRBD1|-|14|TRBV7-7
TGTGCCAAACCGCGAGGACAGGGGTTAAATGGCTACACCTTC
CAKPRGQGLNGYTF
>TRBJ1-5|TRBD1|few|13|TRBV7-2
TGTGCCAGCAGCGACAGGGTGTTTCAGCCCCAGCATTTT
CASSDRVFQPQHF
>TRBJ1-2|TRBD1|-|14|TRBV12-3/TRBV12-4
TGTGCCAGCAGTAAGGGGGCGCAGAGCTATGGCTACACCTTC
CASSKGAQSYGYTF
>TRBJ2-3|-|once|14|TRBV12-3/TRBV12-4
TGTGCCAGCAGTTTGATCTACTACACAGATACGCAGTATTTT
CASSLIYYTDTQYF
>TRBJ2-3|TRBD2|-|20|TRBV25-1
TGTGCCAGCAGTGAATATATTCGGGCTAGCGGGAGGCGCCGGGGAGATACGCAGTATTTT
CASSEYIRASGRRRGDTQYF
>TRBJ1-6|-|few|15|TRBV3-1
TGTGCCAGCAGCCTCGGGTCCGGGTATCGGTCACCCCTCCACTTT
CASSLGSGYRSPLHF
>TRBJ2-7|-|-|13|TRBV4-2
TGTGCCAGCAGCCAAGAAGAACAGTACGAGCAGTACTTC
CASSQEEQYEQYF
>TRBJ2-3|TRBD2|few|16|TRBV11-3
TGTGCCAGCAGCTTAGCTAGCGGGAGGGCCACAGATACGCAGTATTTT
CASSLASGRATDTQYF
>TRBJ1-1|TRBD1|few|12|TRBV28
TGTGCCAGCACCCCGCCGGGGACAGTAATTCTCTTT
CASTPPGTVILF
>TRBJ2-5|-|few|13|TRBV7-9
TGTGCCAGCAGCTTAGCGGAACAAGAGACCCAGTACTTC
CASSLAEQETQYF
>TRBJ1-2|-|-|12|TRBV19
TGTGCCAGTAGTAGACAGACATATGGCTACACCTTC
CASSRQTYGYTF
>TRBJ1-2|-|few|12|TRBV12-3/TRBV12-4
TGTGCCAGCAGTCCTCATAACTATGGCTACACCTTC
CASSPHNYGYTF
>TRBJ2-5|TRBD2|few|16|TRBV9
TGTGCCAGCAGCGTAGCACTGGGACTAGCGGAAGAGACCCAGTACTTC
CASSVALGLAEETQYF
>TRBJ2-1|TRBD2|few|14|TRBV7-9
TGTGCCAGCAGTCTGGGAGGGCTAAACAATGAGCAGTTCTTC
CASSLGGLNNEQFF
>TRBJ2-1|-|-|14|TRBV20-1
TGCAGTGCCCGGGACTCCAGCTCCTACAATGAGCAGTTCTTC
CSARDSSSYNEQFF
>TRBJ2-1|TRBD1|-|19|TRBV9
TGTGCCAGCAGCGTTGGACTTTCGGGACAGGGGGCAAGTGGGAATGAGCAGTTCTTC
CASSVGLSGQGASGNEQFF
>TRBJ1-5|-|-|13|TRBV30
TGTGCCTGGAGTGGACGGAACAATCAGCCCCAGCATTTT
CAWSGRNNQPQHF
>TRBJ2-7|TRBD2|many|12|TRBV7-6
TGTGCCAGCGGGGGGCTAGCGGGAGGGCAGTACTTC
CASGGLAGGQYF
>TRBJ2-7|-|many|14|TRBV7-2
TGTGCCAGCAGCTCATCAAGGAGGGGAAACGAGCAGTACTTC
CASSSSRRGNEQYF
>TRBJ2-7|TRBD1|-|15|TRBV5-4
TGTGCCAGCAGCCGCCCGACAGGGGATAGGTACGAGCAGTACTTC
CASSRPTGDRYEQYF
>TRBJ2-1|TRBD2|-|16|TRBV12-3/TRBV12-4
TGTGCCAGCAGTCGCCGACTAGCGGAGTTCTACAATGAGCAGTTCTTC
CASSRRLAEFYNEQFF
>TRBJ2-2|TRBD2|-|17|TRBV7-2
TGTGCCAGCAGCTTAGATGGGGCTAGCGGAAACACCGGGGAGCTGTTTTTT
CASSLDGASGNTGELFF
>TRBJ1-6|TRBD1|many|15|TRBV7-2
TGTGCCAGCAGCTCCCGACAGGGGGCGGTAAATCCCCTCCACTTT
CASSSRQGAVNPLHF
>TRBJ1-1|-|-|15|TRBV29-1
TGCAGCGTTGAAACGGTGCGGGGAATTTGGGCTGAAGCTTTCTTT
CSVETVRGIWAEAFF
>TRBJ1-2|TRBD1|many|13|TRBV7-2
TGTGCCAGCAGCTCCGGGACAGTCTATGGCTACACCTTC
CASSSGTVYGYTF
>TRBJ1-5|-|-|12|TRBV28
TGTGCCAGCTTTTTTGGGAATCAGCCCCAGCATTTT
CASFFGNQPQHF